The clone carrying this T cell receptor beta chain was seen only once. The antigen is undetermined. Libraries were prepared by immunoSEQ multiplex PCR; TCRdb keeps only in-frame clonotypes and omits some of them. The sample has more than 80,000 clones, roughly 87% seen once. Second-dose intervals near 4 or 12 weeks were combined. These data originate in a study of T cell responses to AZD1222 COVID-19 vaccine. Findings and caveats of the study: Epitopes outside B.1.351 and B.1.1.7 mutated regions reportedly drew nearly half of spike TCRs. There were vaccine-associated CD4 TCRs across spike, dominant at 160-218 and 743-854.

Germline loops: CDR1 LNHDA, CDR2 SQIVND (reference sequence). The V end was cut by 3 bases, the J end by 11 bases, with 10 bases between. CDR3 length: 11 residues. The V and J genes are TRBV19 and TRBJ1-1; D is undetermined. Material: peripheral blood, obtained 28 days after the second AZD1222 dose. The TCR was taken from an adult who received the AZD1222 COVID-19 vaccine. CDR3 DNA: TGTGCCAGTAGTATTTTCCGGGAGGCTTTCTTT. Protein: CASSIFREAFF.